A single sample is the source of the 28 T cell receptor beta chains below, sequenced in a study of T cells in Graves' hyperthyroidism and ophthalmopathy. Amplification targeted TCR beta CDR3 regions from RNA transcripts. An initial round of RT-PCR targeting the TCR CDR3 relied on the HTBI primer set. Each CDR3 protein gets one entry after TCRdb re-called the multiplex PCR reads with MiXCR. The sample carries over 650,000 distinct CDR3 sequences, about 45% recorded once. Sequenced sample: peripheral blood or thyroid tissue (not recorded which). The receptors come from an adult man with Graves' disease, either hyperthyroidism or ophthalmopathy (not recorded which).

This clonotype was recorded at least ten times. CDR3 sequence (DNA): TGTGCCAGCAGTGCAGGTCACGCAGGCGAGACCCAGTACTTC. Translated, it gives CASSAGHAGETQYF. The rearrangement uses TRBV6-5 and TRBJ2-5, with D unclear. This CDR3 has 14 amino acids. Germline V gene sequence: CDR1 MNHEY, CDR2 SVGAGI. The V gene lost 5 bases and the J gene lost 5 bases, with 15 bases spanning the gap.

The chain carries TRBV20-1 and TRBJ2-5; D perhaps matches TRBD2 (5 bases). With 0 bases removed from V and 4 bases from J, the gap between germline ends came to 12 bases. The CDR3 covers 14 residues. CDR1 is DFQATT, CDR2 SNEGSKA, per germline (reference sequence). The CDR3 sequence is CSAREAGHRETQYF. CDR3 DNA sequence: TGCAGTGCTAGAGAGGCGGGCCATCGAGAGACCCAGTACTTC.

The sample holds a few counts of this clonotype. The CDR3 loop is CASSVAGRVNGELFF. As DNA, the CDR3 is TGTGCCAGCAGCGTAGCAGGGCGGGTCAACGGGGAGCTGTTTTTT. The chain recombines TRBV9 with TRBJ2-2; possibly TRBD1 or TRBD2 for D (5 bases each). V was clipped by 0 bases and J by 7 bases, with 13 bases between them. The CDR3 loop spans 15 amino acids. Germline lookup yields CDR1 SGDLS and CDR2 YYNGEE. Filled out from reference TRBV9 and TRBJ2-2, the complete variable domain reads DSGVTQTPKHLITATGQRVTLRCSPRSGDLSVYWYQQSLDQGLQFLIQYYNGEERAKGNILERFSAQQFPDLHSELNLSSLELGDSALYFCASSVAGRVNGELFFGEGSRLTVL.

The J gene is TRBJ1-1, the V gene TRBV29-1; maybe TRBD1 (6 bases). The CDR3 loop spans 9 amino acids. Germline values: CDR1 SQVTM, CDR2 ANQGSEA. V was clipped by 6 bases and J by 11 bases, with 10 bases between them. This CDR3 is CSVRRGAFF. In nucleotides, the CDR3 is TGCAGCGTCCGAAGGGGGGCTTTCTTT.

This clonotype was seen repeatedly, ten times or more. The genes are TRBV2 and TRBJ2-2, with D possibly matching TRBD2 (6 bases). V lost 4 bases to trimming and J lost 0 bases, with 9 bases between them. CDR3 length: 15 residues. Germline V gives CDR1 SNHLY, CDR2 FYNNEI. In nucleotides, the CDR3 is TGTGCCAGCAGTGGGTCGGGAGCGAACACCGGGGAGCTGTTTTTT. Its protein product is CASSGSGANTGELFF.

This chain links TRBV10-3 with TRBJ1-1; D is perhaps TRBD1 (5 bases). This CDR3 is 14 amino acids long. Germline V gene data show CDR1 as ENHRY and CDR2 as SYGVKD. The ends were cut back, 6 bases at V and 1 base at J, with 12 bases in the middle. This CDR3 is CAISDPGGNTEAFF. CDR3 bases: TGTGCCATCAGCGACCCCGGGGGGAACACTGAAGCTTTCTTT.

This clonotype was observed a handful of times. A junction end diverges from the germline sequence, so it may reflect a read error. The chain combines TRBV7-9 with TRBJ1-3; 7 bases match TRBD1. CDR1 and CDR2 from the germline V gene are SEHNR and FQNEAQ (reference sequence). CDR3 length: 15 residues. The CDR3 region is CASRLGTGVGNTIYF. The CDR3 DNA sequence: TGTGCCAGCAGGTTAGGCACAGGGGTTGGAAACACCATATATTTT. Filled out from reference TRBV7-9 and TRBJ1-3, the complete variable domain reads DTGVSQNPRHKITKRGQNVTFRCDPISEHNRLYWYRQTLGQGPEFLTYFQNEAQLEKSRLLSDRFSAERPKGSFSTLEIQRTEQGDSAMYLCASRLGTGVGNTIYFGEGSWLTVV.

The chain has TRBV20-1 and TRBJ1-2; the D is unclear. Trimming took off 5 bases at V and 2 bases at J, with 12 bases between the two ends. The CDR3 consists of 13 residues. In germline, CDR1 is DFQATT, CDR2 SNEGSKA (reference sequence). CDR3 DNA sequence: TGCAGTGCTCCCTCGGGGAGAAACTATGGCTACACCTTC. Translation gives CSAPSGRNYGYTF.

A note on this clonotype: A read error may account for a junction end that differs from germline. The genes are TRBV29-1 and TRBJ1-1, with D possibly matching TRBD1 (5 bases). There are 14 residues in the CDR3. Germline CDR1 is SQVTM and CDR2 is ANQGSEA. The CDR3 reads CSSLAPVLDTEAFF. The CDR3 DNA reads TGCAGCAGTTTAGCTCCCGTCTTGGACACTGAGGCTTTCTTT.

This clonotype has at least ten counts. The J gene is TRBJ2-2, the V gene TRBV24-1; D call uncertain. Germline V gene lookup returns CDR1 KGHDR and CDR2 SFDVKD. The CDR3 has 15 amino acids. Trimming removed 3 bases at V and 5 bases at J, with 12 bases between. The CDR3 loop reads CATSDPPPGTGELFF. DNA for the CDR3: TGTGCCACCAGTGATCCCCCGCCTGGAACCGGGGAGCTGTTTTTT.

The V call is TRBV5-1, the J call TRBJ1-3; no definite D call. In germline, CDR1 is SGHRS, CDR2 YFSETQ. V was trimmed by 7 bases and J by 4 bases, leaving 12 bases between them. The CDR3 has 13 amino acids. Here the CDR3 DNA reads TGCGCCAGCGCCGGAGGGCACGGAAACACCATATATTTT. It specifies CASAGGHGNTIYF.

Regarding this clonotype: It is likely a read error, because the conserved phenylalanine at the end of the CDR3 is missing. The DNA is omitted, as the CDR3 cannot be located on it reliably, and the CDR3 follows TCRdb's listing. V and J are TRBV7-1 and TRBJ2-7; the D call of TRBD1 is as the table states it, not checked on the DNA. TRBV7-1 carries the ORF label, with uncertain function. Both ends counted, the CDR3 spans 8 residues. This CDR3 reads CASSSPVE.

This clonotype was counted ten times or more. V is TRBV29-1 and J is TRBJ1-1, with 7 positions matching TRBD1. The V gene end was trimmed by 6 bases and the J gene end by 3 bases; junction bases not matched to a gene: 7. The CDR3 consists of 13 residues. Looked up from germline, CDR1 is SQVTM and CDR2 is ANQGSEA. CDR3 in amino acids: CSVKTGLDTEAFF. The DNA of the CDR3 is TGCAGCGTAAAGACAGGGCTTGACACTGAAGCTTTCTTT. Based on the CDR3 plus reference TRBV29-1 and TRBJ1-1, the full variable domain is SAVISQKPSRDICQRGTSLTIQCQVDSQVTMMFWYRQQPGQSLTLIATANQGSEATYESGFVIDKFPISRPNLTFSTLTVSNMSPEDSSIYLCSVKTGLDTEAFFGQGTRLTVV.

In regard to this clonotype: This likely reflects a read error, since a far larger clone is one base away. The chain recombines TRBV7-6 with TRBJ1-1; maybe TRBD1 (6 bases). The CDR3 is 13 amino acids. Germline V gives CDR1 SGHVS, CDR2 FNYEAQ. CDR3 nucleotide sequence: TGTACCAGCAGCAGACAGGTGAACACTGAAGCTTTCTTT. Translation gives CTSSRQVNTEAFF.

This clonotype came up many times. The gene calls are TRBV7-6 and TRBJ1-3; 10 bases are a match to TRBD1. The V gene end was trimmed by 4 bases and the J gene end by 8 bases; junction bases not matched to a gene: 5. The CDR3 extends over 14 amino acids. Germline V gene data show CDR1 as SGHVS and CDR2 as FNYEAQ. The CDR3 bases are TGTGCCAGCAGCTCCGGACAGGGGGTGGACACCATATATTTT. Translation gives CASSSGQGVDTIYF.

The genes are TRBV15 and TRBJ2-2, with 13 bases that match TRBD2. This CDR3 is 19 amino acids long. With V trimmed by 3 bases and J by 0 bases, 7 bases remained unmatched. Per the germline V gene, CDR1 is LNHNV and CDR2 is YYDKDF (reference sequence). Written as DNA, the CDR3 is TGTGCCACCAGCAGCGTAGCCACTAGCGGGGGGGCGAACACCGGGGAGCTGTTTTTT. This translates into CATSSVATSGGANTGELFF. Based on the CDR3 plus reference TRBV15 and TRBJ2-2, the full variable domain is DAMVIQNPRYQVTQFGKPVTLSCSQTLNHNVMYWYQQKSSQAPKLLFHYYDKDFNNEADTPDNFQSRRPNTSFCFLDIRSPGLGDTAMYLCATSSVATSGGANTGELFFGEGSRLTVL.

This CDR3 reads CASSLSGQSSSPLHF. CDR3 bases: TGCGCCAGCAGCTTGTCCGGACAGTCATCTTCACCCCTCCACTTT. V is TRBV5-1 and J is TRBJ1-6, with D possibly TRBD1 on 6 matching bases. CDR1 is SGHRS, CDR2 YFSETQ, per germline. V lost 1 base and J lost 9, with 14 bases in between. The CDR3 has 15 amino acids.

The chain is built from TRBV20-1 and TRBJ2-7, with D tentatively TRBD1 or TRBD2 (5 bases each). The CDR3 extends over 14 amino acids. In germline, CDR1 is DFQATT, CDR2 SNEGSKA (reference sequence). V lost 4 bases and J lost 0, with 13 bases in between. The CDR3 DNA follows: TGCAGTGCTAAGCCGGGACCAGACTCCTACGAGCAGTACTTC. This sequence encodes CSAKPGPDSYEQYF.

The chain is built from TRBV19 and TRBJ1-5, with D maybe TRBD1 (5 bases). The CDR3 is 12 residues long. The germline V gene has CDR1 LNHDA and CDR2 SQIVND (reference sequence). Trimming left V 10 bases short and J 7 bases short, with 14 bases between. This CDR3 is CATGGEYQPQHF. The CDR3 bases are TGTGCCACTGGGGGAGAATACCAGCCCCAGCATTTT.

The sample holds many counts of this clonotype. The chain links TRBV6-5 to TRBJ2-5; no reliable D call. This CDR3 has 12 amino acids. CDR1 is MNHEY, CDR2 SVGAGI, per germline. V was trimmed by 5 bases and J by 5 bases, leaving 9 bases between them. CDR3 DNA sequence: TGTGCCAGCAGTGGCCTAGGGGAGACCCAGTACTTC. The encoded protein is CASSGLGETQYF.

As regards this clonotype: A read error may explain this, as a much larger clone is one base away. The genes are TRBV7-2 and TRBJ1-1, with TRBD1 as a possible D gene (5 bases). CDR3 length: 13 residues. With 5 bases removed from V and 9 bases from J, the gap between germline ends came to 16 bases. Germline CDR1 and CDR2: SGHTA and FQGNSA. The CDR3 DNA reads as TGTGCCAGCAGCCTGAGGTGGGCGGACAAAGCTTTCTTT. It encodes CASSLRWADKAFF.

The chain combines TRBV25-1 with TRBJ2-7; D possibly corresponds to TRBD2 (5 bases). The V and J ends lost 6 bases and 2 bases respectively, with 20 bases between them. CDR1 MGHDK and CDR2 SYGVNS come from the germline V gene. The CDR3 is 16 residues long. CDR3 residues: CASSVAFIGVPYEQYF. For the CDR3, the DNA is TGTGCCAGCAGCGTTGCGTTTATCGGGGTCCCCTACGAGCAGTACTTC.

Comment on this clonotype: The junction does not match germline at one end; this may be a read error. The chain is built from TRBV6-2 or TRBV6-3 and TRBJ1-2, with D unresolved. Germline assignment: CDR1 MNHEY and CDR2 SVGEGT. The CDR3 is 13 amino acids. CDR3 protein: CASNDGSHYGYTF. The CDR3 coding sequence is TGTGCTAGCAATGACGGCTCCCACTATGGCTACACCTTC.

This clonotype was counted ten times or more. J is TRBJ2-7 and V is TRBV5-1; D might be TRBD1 (6 bases). This CDR3 is built from 14 residues. Trimming cost V 2 bases and J 2 bases, with 11 bases left between them. Germline CDR1 is SGHRS and CDR2 is YFSETQ. CDR3 protein: CASSLRQAAYEQYF. In nucleotides, the CDR3 is TGCGCCAGCAGCTTAAGACAGGCGGCCTACGAGCAGTACTTC.

DNA of the CDR3: TGCAGCGGCGGGCAGGGGAACGTCGGCTACACCTTC. Its translation: CSGGQGNVGYTF. The V and J genes are TRBV29-1 and TRBJ1-2, with D possibly matching TRBD1 (6 bases). The V gene's germline CDR1 is SQVTM and CDR2 ANQGSEA. Trimming pared 7 bases from V and 8 bases from J, leaving 17 bases between. The CDR3 loop spans 12 amino acids.

This clonotype was observed a few times. The chain has TRBV9 and TRBJ1-1; the D is unclear. The CDR3 has 14 amino acids. V lost 2 bases and J lost 1, with 9 bases in between. Germline V lookup: CDR1 SGDLS, CDR2 YYNGEE. CDR3 amino acids: CASSVDGANTEAFF. The CDR3 DNA reads as TGTGCCAGCAGCGTCGACGGAGCGAACACTGAAGCTTTCTTT.

The table lists this clonotype with a few counts. The V call is TRBV9, the J call TRBJ2-5; D gene uncertain. Between the trimmed V and J ends, which lost 4 bases and 7 bases, there was a span of 11 bases. CDR1 and CDR2 from the germline V gene are SGDLS and YYNGEE. The CDR3 covers 12 residues. The CDR3 loop is CASSLNKGTQYF. The DNA of the CDR3 is TGTGCCAGCAGCTTAAATAAGGGGACCCAGTACTTC.

This clonotype was seen repeatedly, ten times or more. The rearrangement joins TRBV7-2 to TRBJ1-1; D is unclear. The V gene lost 1 base and the J gene lost 6 bases, with 6 bases spanning the gap. Germline values: CDR1 SGHTA, CDR2 FQGNSA. The CDR3 has 12 residues. CDR3 DNA: TGTGCCAGCAGCTTAGGAGGATCTGAAGCTTTCTTT. Translation: CASSLGGSEAFF.